This entry describes one T cell receptor beta chain. CDR1 and CDR2 (germline): SGHRS, YFSETQ. V gave up 4 bases and J gave up 0 bases; unmatched junction bases: 7. There are 18 residues in the CDR3. Authors' data handling: The authors estimated nucleated cell counts from reference gene primer amplification. The assay was immunoSEQ multiplex PCR, and TCRdb's table has in-frame clones only and misses some. The D gene and trimming were derived from the DNA, and the V and J assignments and clone size from that table. Among 60,000 to 75,000 clones, about 90% were seen once, and the ten largest hold roughly 5.6%. This sample was taken from a study of blood T cell repertoires in COVID-19. About the research overall: COVID-19 samples from acute and convalescent phases originated in the United States, Italy and Spain. The cDNA or gDNA used as material had been derived from T cells, B-cell-depleted T cells, or PBMCs.

The specimen was peripheral blood. The source of this sequence is a human donor in a cohort sampled during active COVID-19. This rearrangement joins TRBV5-1 to TRBJ2-1; 13 positions match TRBD2. CDR3 nucleotide sequence: TGCGCCAGCAGCGTCGGACTAGCGGGAGTTACCTCCTACAATGAGCAGTTCTTC. Protein sequence: CASSVGLAGVTSYNEQFF. The whole variable domain, filled in from reference TRBV5-1 and TRBJ2-1, reads KAGVTQTPRYLIKTRGQQVTLSCSPISGHRSVSWYQQTPGQGLQFLFEYFSETQRNKGNFPGRFSGRQFSNSRSEMNVSTLELGDSALYLCASSVGLAGVTSYNEQFFGPGTRLTVL.